This paragraph reports one T cell receptor beta chain. Its antigen is still unknown. No much larger clone is present one base from it, and per-base qualities are unavailable. In the paper's terms, the time point label means: roughly 26 weeks on oral tofacitinib. The meaning of the sample's treatment or condition label: oral pan-JAK inhibitor, 5-10 mg twice daily. Lesional scalp punch biopsies and peripheral blood were obtained from alopecia areata patients. PBMCs were separated by density centrifugation and stained for CD3, CD4 and CD8, after which CD4+ and CD8+ T cells were sorted on a FACSAria. This sample was taken from a study of CD8+ T cells in alopecia areata (dated by TCRdb to about 2018). General notes on the study: Treated patients were enrolled in an open-label pilot trial of oral tofacitinib at 5 to 10 mg twice daily for moderate-to-severe alopecia areata. TCRbeta CDR3 regions were amplified by immunoSEQ multiplex PCR with 35 Vbeta forward and 13 Jbeta reverse primers. For the treated patients, the SALT score, which quantifies what percentage of scalp surface area is affected, served as the measure of disease severity. Biopsies were taken from tofacitinib-treated patients at baseline and at 4 and 24 weeks of treatment, and a later scalp biopsy was taken in several of the tofacitinib-treated patients. The study used high-throughput TCRbeta sequencing to examine T cell clonal expansion in alopecia areata, in both the C3H/HeJ mouse model and human patients. RNA was extracted with the PAXgene miRNA kit for fixed scalp, the miRNeasy kit for PBMCs, and the RNeasy kit for mouse skin. Patients stayed on tofacitinib for 6 to 18 months and then had 6 months of follow-up off drug so that delayed response and recurrence could be assessed. Clonality in the scalp was compared among normal scalp (n=4), patchy alopecia areata scalp (n=8), and alopecia totalis/universalis scalp (n=8). Scalp tissue and sorted CD4+ and CD8+ peripheral blood T cells from patchy and totalis/universalis alopecia areata patients and from healthy controls were covered by human TCRbeta sequencing. Summary of the overall study and its limitations: Many expanded lesional clones persisted in scalp and blood during tofacitinib treatment, which may partly explain relapse after stopping treatment. Unlike mouse skin, where gammadelta T cells dominate, normal human skin contains resident alphabeta T cells that get sequenced too, which complicates analysis of the scalp TCR repertoire. Lesional scalp, especially in alopecia totalis/universalis, showed higher clonality and more expanded CD8+ clones than normal scalp, suggesting antigenic drive. Because the treated cohort was small and had only one nonresponder, larger studies are needed to examine links between baseline CD8+ expansion and response. Compared with mice, TCR sequences shared between patients were less clear, possibly partly because of HLA diversity across the patient population. With tofacitinib, both scalp clonality and the number of expanded CD8+ clones among the top 100 scalp clones went down significantly.

The CDR3 goes from the cysteine to the phenylalanine over 14 residues. Just CDR3 DNA is preserved here, 42 bases in frame from base 1. V is cut back by 3 bases and J by 6 bases, with 3 bases in the junction unmatched. CDR1 and CDR2 are read off the germline V gene as SGHTA and FQGTGA. The library was made by the immunoSEQ multiplex PCR assay. RNA was extracted from all samples and reverse transcribed into cDNA as template for TCR sequencing. First-strand cDNA was synthesized with SuperScript III using a 2:1 mix of oligo-dT and random hexamers. Amplification bias was assessed with a synthetic immune receptor repertoire, and residual bias was removed computationally. From the authors' description of their analysis: Raw reads were preprocessed to remove errors, and CDR3 was defined by IMGT conventions from the conserved cysteine to phenylalanine. Clonality was computed as 1 minus the Shannon entropy, with the entropy normalized by log2 of the number of productive unique TCRs. CD4 or CD8 identity of scalp clones was inferred by cross-referencing scalp TCRbeta sequences with sorted blood CD4 and CD8 repertoires. The table was pulled from immuneACCESS by TCRdb, which kept in-frame rearrangements only. Such tables lose some clones; where checked, under half of the loss comes from unresolved V genes, and the rest has no known cause. V, J and clone size were drawn from that table, and D and trimming were deduced from the DNA. Across this sample there are 95,000 to 110,000 clones, with 80% to 85% seen only once. The ten most abundant clones make up over 20% of the sample.

This clonotype was sampled from a human donor with alopecia areata. The sequenced sample was CD8+ T cells sorted from blood, obtained at week 24, from a patient treated with tofacitinib. Here the chain combines TRBV7-3 and TRBJ2-1; 9 bases in the middle match TRBD1. The DNA sequence is as follows: TGTGCCAGCAGCTTCGGGACAGGGCTCAATGAGCAGTTCTTC. Its translation is CASSFGTGLNEQFF.